Below, 8 T cell receptor beta chains from the same sample are listed, as sequenced in a study of T-cell reconstitution after alpha-beta-depleted transplantation in children. Unique molecular identifiers were incorporated during preparation of the TCRbeta library. TCRdb re-called the PCR reads through MiXCR, storing one row per CDR3 protein. The sample holds 700,000 to 850,000 distinct CDR3 sequences; roughly 16% are singletons and the top ten take about 5%. The sample here was PBMCs, mostly from graft donor cells, taken 360 days after TCRalphabeta/CD19-depleted stem cell transplant. The source is a male patient between 10 and 17 years old who had a stem cell transplant for acute lymphoblastic leukemia, so the T cells may come from the graft donor.

This clonotype was seen a handful of times. The chain is built from TRBV2 and TRBJ2-3; D uncertain. Trimming stripped 1 base from V and 6 bases from J, with 8 bases between. Germline CDR1 SNHLY, CDR2 FYNNEI. This CDR3 is built from 13 residues. CDR3 nucleotide sequence: TGTGCCAGCAGTGAAGATGAGGCGGATACGCAGTATTTT. As protein: CASSEDEADTQYF.

Many counts were recorded for this clonotype. The V gene is TRBV29-1, the J gene TRBJ2-2; 8 positions match TRBD2. This CDR3 comprises 13 residues. Germline V lookup: CDR1 SQVTM, CDR2 ANQGSEA. CDR3 sequence (DNA): TGCAGGGCCGGGACTAGGGGAACCGGGGAGCTGTTTTTT. Translated: CRAGTRGTGELFF.

V gene TRBV6-2 or TRBV6-3 combines with J gene TRBJ2-1, with TRBD1 matching over 9 bases. This CDR3 contains 14 residues. V lost 6 bases to trimming and J lost 7 bases; unmatched junction nucleotides: 7. Germline V lookup: CDR1 MNHEY, CDR2 SVGEGT. CDR3 DNA sequence: TGTGCCAGCAGCGTACAGGGGGCGCGGAATGAGCAGTTCTTC. The encoded protein is CASSVQGARNEQFF.

J is TRBJ2-3 and V is TRBV11-3; D unresolved. Germline V CDR1 and CDR2: SGHNT, YENEEA. The CDR3 loop spans 13 amino acids. V lost 4 bases, J lost 2 bases, and 7 bases lay in between. DNA of the CDR3: TGTGCCAGCAGCTCCGGTACCACAGATACGCAGTATTTT. It specifies CASSSGTTDTQYF.

This clonotype was picked up a small number of times. V usage is TRBV5-1 and J usage is TRBJ2-4; perhaps TRBD1 as D (5 bases). The CDR3 extends over 17 amino acids. Looked up from germline, CDR1 is SGHRS and CDR2 is YFSETQ. Trimming took off 0 bases at V and 9 bases at J, with 22 bases between the two ends. The CDR3 loop reads CASSLVNSQGVTGIQYF. The CDR3, as DNA: TGCGCCAGCAGCTTGGTCAATTCCCAAGGGGTCACGGGCATTCAGTACTTC.

In nucleotides, the CDR3 is TGTGCCAGCAGCTTAAAGGCTATTGGGCTGGGGGAGCAGTACTTC. Its translation: CASSLKAIGLGEQYF. This chain links TRBV7-3 with TRBJ2-7; D is unclear. The germline V and J ends were trimmed by 1 base and 7 bases, with 17 bases remaining between them. The germline V gene encodes CDR1 SGHTA and CDR2 FQGTGA. There are 15 residues in the CDR3.

The V and J genes are TRBV18 and TRBJ1-2; unclear D gene. V lost 2 bases to trimming and J lost 4 bases, with 8 bases between them. Germline lookup yields CDR1 KGHSH and CDR2 LQKENI. The CDR3 runs 13 residues. The CDR3 DNA reads TGTGCCAGCTCACCAGGACTGGTCTATGGCTACACCTTC. Amino acid sequence: CASSPGLVYGYTF.

In nucleotides, the CDR3 is TGCAGCGTTGAAAGGCGGACAGGGTCCTATGGCTACACCTTC. Protein: CSVERRTGSYGYTF. The chain couples TRBV29-1 to TRBJ1-2; 8 positions match TRBD1. V shed 2 bases, J shed 4 bases, and the junction held 6 bases outside the gene matches. This CDR3 is built from 14 residues. CDR1 is SQVTM and CDR2 is ANQGSEA in the germline V gene.